The 30 T cell receptor beta chains given below trace back to one sample, sequenced in a study of T cell responses to AZD1222 COVID-19 vaccine. Produced via immunoSEQ multiplex PCR; TCRdb's table is partial and in-frame only. The sample yields fewer than 200,000 clones, around 90% seen once. This specimen was peripheral blood, taken on day 0 of AZD1222 vaccination. The receptors here all came from an adult in good health.

This chain connects TRBV27 to TRBJ2-7, with a weak D call TRBD1 (6 bases). The CDR3 is 14 residues long. Trimming pared 2 bases from V and 3 bases from J, leaving 11 bases between. CDR1 and CDR2 from the germline V gene are MNHEY and SMNVEV (reference sequence). The CDR3 sequence is CASSLAGRGYEQYF. The CDR3 nucleotides read TGTGCCAGCAGTTTAGCTGGCAGGGGCTACGAGCAGTACTTC.

Remarks on this clone: Distinct nucleotide sequences in the sample also encode this CDR3. V usage is TRBV5-1 and J usage is TRBJ1-3; D is unresolved. This CDR3 is 14 amino acids long. Trimming stripped 0 bases from V and 4 bases from J, with 8 bases between. Germline-derived CDR1 and CDR2 are SGHRS and YFSETQ. The CDR3 bases are TGCGCCAGCAGCTTGGGCCAGAAAGGAAACACCATATATTTT. It codes for CASSLGQKGNTIYF.

V is TRBV3-1 (or the pseudogene TRBV3-2) and J is TRBJ1-6; possible D gene TRBD1, 5 bases. This CDR3 has 14 amino acids. V was cut by 1 base and J by 14 bases, with 15 bases left in between. CDR1 and CDR2 (germline): LGHDT, YNNKEL (reference sequence). CDR3 DNA: TGTGCCAGCAGCCAAGCCCAGGACTGGGGGGCCCTCCACTTT. It yields the protein CASSQAQDWGALHF.

The chain couples TRBV7-3 to TRBJ2-2, with 13 bases lining up with TRBD2. V lost 2 bases to trimming and J lost 2 bases; unmatched junction nucleotides: 8. This CDR3 spans 19 amino acids. The germline CDR1 and CDR2 sequences are SGHTA and FQGTGA. The CDR3 region has the DNA TGTGCCAGCAGCTTACGTCCGACTAGCGGGGGGCCTAACACCGGGGAGCTGTTTTTT. Its protein product is CASSLRPTSGGPNTGELFF.

Of note for this clone: One end of the junction is discordant with germline, which a read error may explain. This sequence joins TRBV27 and TRBJ2-7; 10 bases align to TRBD2. Germline V gene sequence: CDR1 MNHEY, CDR2 SMNVEV (reference sequence). The CDR3 covers 17 residues. For the CDR3, the DNA is TGTGCCAGCCGTTTTCGACTAGCGGGCCGTAGAAAGGACGAGCAGTACTTC. This sequence encodes CASRFRLAGRRKDEQYF.

CDR3 residues: CAISEFGGDAYEQYF. CDR3 in DNA: TGTGCCATCAGTGAGTTCGGGGGGGATGCCTACGAGCAGTACTTC. The chain recombines TRBV10-3 with TRBJ2-7, with 8 bases fitting TRBD2. The CDR3 loop spans 15 amino acids. Germline V CDR1 and CDR2: ENHRY, SYGVKD. Germline trimming cut 1 base from V and 2 bases from J; bases unmatched to any gene: 4.

The chain is built from TRBV3-1 (or the pseudogene TRBV3-2) and TRBJ2-1, with D possibly TRBD2 on 5 matching bases. In germline, CDR1 is LGHDT, CDR2 YNNKEL (reference sequence). The CDR3 totals 12 residues. V lost 4 bases to trimming and J lost 8 bases, with 9 bases between them. CDR3: CASSLSGDEQFF. In DNA, the CDR3 is TGTGCCAGCAGCCTCTCCGGGGATGAGCAGTTCTTC.

The rearrangement joins TRBV5-6 to TRBJ1-1; the D gene is possibly TRBD1 (6 bases). V lost 3 bases and J 7 bases, leaving 13 bases between the germline ends. The CDR3 extends over 13 amino acids. Germline CDR1 SGHDT, CDR2 YYEEEE. The CDR3: CASSWTGAGEAFF. The DNA of the CDR3 is TGTGCCAGCAGCTGGACGGGGGCTGGTGAAGCTTTCTTT.

The rearrangement joins TRBV6-2 or TRBV6-3 to TRBJ2-7; D may be TRBD1 (5 bases). The CDR3 extends over 13 amino acids. V was trimmed by 5 bases and J by 5 bases, leaving 13 bases between them. Germline assignment: CDR1 MNHEY and CDR2 SVGEGT. CDR3 sequence reads: CASSRNRFDEQYF. The CDR3 nucleotides are TGTGCCAGCAGTAGGAACAGGTTTGACGAGCAGTACTTC.

DNA of the CDR3: TGTGCCAGCAGTGAAGCCGGCAGGGTAGCGGCTTTCTTT. The encoded protein is CASSEAGRVAAFF. The chain recombines TRBV2 with TRBJ1-1; tentative D call: TRBD1 (5 bases). Trimming stripped 0 bases from V and 11 bases from J, with 13 bases between. The CDR3 is made up of 13 amino acids. From germline, CDR1 is SNHLY and CDR2 FYNNEI.

V usage is TRBV5-1 and J usage is TRBJ2-7; D is perhaps TRBD2 (6 bases). V was cut by 2 bases and J by 3 bases, with 12 bases left in between. Per germline, CDR1 SGHRS and CDR2 YFSETQ. CDR3 length: 14 residues. The CDR3 loop reads CASSLGGANYEQYF. For the CDR3, the DNA is TGCGCCAGCAGCTTAGGCGGGGCCAACTACGAGCAGTACTTC.

V is TRBV27 and J is TRBJ2-7; D not resolved. The CDR3 is 11 amino acids. From germline, CDR1 is MNHEY and CDR2 SMNVEV (reference sequence). Trimming stripped 3 bases from V and 9 bases from J, with 9 bases between. In nucleotides, the CDR3 is TGTGCCAGCAGTTTTGGCGGTGGGCAGTACTTC. Residues: CASSFGGGQYF.

This clone was detected only a few times. V usage is TRBV6-5 and J usage is TRBJ1-1; the match to TRBD1 covers 7 bases. V was clipped by 7 bases and J by 1 base; unmatched bases: 9. CDR1 MNHEY and CDR2 SVGAGI come from the germline V gene. This CDR3 contains 15 residues. This CDR3 is CASTRPGQRNTEAFF. As DNA, the CDR3 is TGTGCCAGCACCCGACCGGGACAGAGGAACACTGAAGCTTTCTTT.

The chain joins TRBV2 to TRBJ2-1, with D possibly matching TRBD1 (6 bases). The CDR3 consists of 16 residues. Between the trimmed V and J ends, which lost 0 bases and 4 bases, there was a span of 13 bases. CDR1 SNHLY and CDR2 FYNNEI come from the germline V gene. CDR3 region: CASSEAGRGVYNEQFF. The CDR3 DNA reads TGTGCCAGCAGTGAAGCGGGCAGGGGAGTATACAATGAGCAGTTCTTC.

This clone occurred once. The chain carries TRBV12-5 and TRBJ2-4; D not certain. The CDR3 length is 14 residues. Germline CDR1 reads LGHNT; CDR2 reads FRNRAP. V was clipped by 3 bases and J by 1 base, with 7 bases between them. The CDR3 bases are TGTGCTAGTGGTTTACCCGCTGCCAAAAACATTCAGTACTTC. Its protein product is CASGLPAAKNIQYF.

The chain recombines TRBV5-5 with TRBJ2-7; D is uncertain. Germline V CDR1 and CDR2: SGHKS, YYEKEE (reference sequence). This CDR3 contains 14 residues. V was trimmed by 0 bases and J by 3 bases, leaving 10 bases between them. CDR3 loop: CASSLVSTDYEQYF. For the CDR3, the DNA is TGTGCCAGCAGCTTGGTTAGTACGGACTACGAGCAGTACTTC.

The chain employs TRBV5-1 and TRBJ1-4, with no clear D. The CDR3 sequence is 13 residues long. Germline V gene lookup returns CDR1 SGHRS and CDR2 YFSETQ. V was trimmed by 2 bases and J by 8 bases, leaving 10 bases between them. The CDR3 sequence is CASSLVPGEKLFF. The CDR3 DNA reads TGCGCCAGCAGCTTAGTCCCCGGCGAAAAACTGTTTTTT.

The V and J genes are TRBV4-3 and TRBJ1-5, with D possibly being TRBD1 (6 bases). Trimming stripped 4 bases from V and 11 bases from J, with 18 bases between. This CDR3 spans 14 amino acids. Germline CDR1 is LGHNA and CDR2 is YSLEER. In DNA form, the CDR3 reads TGCGCCAGCAGCCCTAGGGGGGGTTCAGGGGCCCAGCATTTT. Amino acids: CASSPRGGSGAQHF.

The CDR3 bases are TGTGCCAGCAGCTTAGCTGGCCCGACTAGCTATGAGCAACGGTACTTC. It yields the protein CASSLAGPTSYEQRYF. V gene TRBV7-2 combines with J gene TRBJ2-7; 7 positions agree with TRBD2. V was pared by 0 bases and J by 12 bases, with 17 bases of the junction left unmatched. Germline V gene sequence: CDR1 SGHTA, CDR2 FQGNSA. CDR3 length equals 16 residues.

The rearrangement joins TRBV7-2 to TRBJ1-6; D remains unclear. Trimming cost V 2 bases and J 7 bases, with 9 bases left between them. This CDR3 is built from 14 residues. Looked up from germline, CDR1 is SGHTA and CDR2 is FQGNSA. In DNA form, the CDR3 reads TGTGCCAGCAGCTTAAAACACAAGAATTCACCCCTCCACTTT. Residues: CASSLKHKNSPLHF.

The gene calls are TRBV7-2 and TRBJ2-7; no reliable D call. Germline CDR1 SGHTA, CDR2 FQGNSA. The CDR3 covers 12 residues. Deletions cut 2 bases from V and 6 bases from J, with 8 bases between. The CDR3 DNA follows: TGTGCCAGCAGCTTAACTCAGGTCGAGCAGTACTTC. This translates into CASSLTQVEQYF.

For the CDR3, the DNA is TGTGCCAGCAGCAGAAACACCAACACCGGGGAGCTGTTTTTT. Amino acid sequence: CASSRNTNTGELFF. The V call is TRBV9, the J call TRBJ2-2; D remains unclear. V was clipped by 4 bases and J by 2 bases, with 9 bases between them. CDR3 length: 14 amino acids. Germline V gene lookup returns CDR1 SGDLS and CDR2 YYNGEE.

V and J are TRBV18 and TRBJ1-4, with D maybe TRBD1 (6 bases). The V end was cut by 4 bases, the J end by 5 bases, with 8 bases between. This CDR3 has 13 residues. Germline V gives CDR1 KGHSH, CDR2 LQKENI. CDR3 sequence: CASSRDRNEKLFF. The CDR3 DNA is TGTGCCAGCTCACGCGACAGGAATGAAAAACTGTTTTTT.

The CDR3 coding sequence is TGTGCCAGCAGCGCCGGGACTCCTGGAAACACCATATATTTT. This translates into CASSAGTPGNTIYF. The chain links TRBV9 to TRBJ1-3; D is possibly TRBD1 (5 bases). There are 14 residues in the CDR3. V was cut by 3 bases and J by 2 bases, with 9 bases left in between. The germline gives CDR1 SGDLS, CDR2 YYNGEE.

This clone occurred a few times. This chain connects TRBV15 to TRBJ1-4; D ambiguous. V was cut by 0 bases and J by 4 bases, with 6 bases left in between. Germline CDR1 is LNHNV and CDR2 is YYDKDF (reference sequence). The CDR3 has 14 residues. CDR3 nucleotide sequence: TGTGCCACCAGCAGAGAGAGTTTTAATGAAAAACTGTTTTTT. Amino acid sequence: CATSRESFNEKLFF. Filled out from reference TRBV15 and TRBJ1-4, the complete variable domain reads DAMVIQNPRYQVTQFGKPVTLSCSQTLNHNVMYWYQQKSSQAPKLLFHYYDKDFNNEADTPDNFQSRRPNTSFCFLDIRSPGLGDTAMYLCATSRESFNEKLFFGSGTQLSVL.

The genes are TRBV19 and TRBJ1-1; D unclear. Germline V lookup: CDR1 LNHDA, CDR2 SQIVND (reference sequence). The CDR3 contains 12 residues. V lost 9 bases to trimming and J lost 0 bases, with 8 bases between them. CDR3 in amino acids: CASATLNTEAFF. The CDR3 region has the DNA TGTGCCAGCGCGACACTGAACACTGAAGCTTTCTTT.

The V and J genes are TRBV6-6 and TRBJ2-7, with a tentative D call TRBD1 (6 bases). This CDR3 region has 16 residues. Germline V lookup: CDR1 MNHNY, CDR2 SVGAGI (reference sequence). The V and J ends lost 2 bases and 6 bases respectively, with 20 bases between them. CDR3 residues: CASSYLRGGKGLEQYF. CDR3 nucleotides: TGTGCCAGCAGTTACCTACGAGGGGGTAAGGGGCTCGAGCAGTACTTC.

This sequence joins TRBV6-5 and TRBJ2-1; D not resolved. The length of the CDR3 is 12 residues. Germline V gene sequence: CDR1 MNHEY, CDR2 SVGAGI. V was clipped by 10 bases and J by 2 bases, with 9 bases between them. The CDR3 DNA reads TGTGCCACCAATACTGCCTACAATGAGCAGTTCTTC. Translating gives CATNTAYNEQFF.

The rearrangement joins TRBV7-2 to TRBJ2-5; no definite D call. The V gene's germline CDR1 is SGHTA and CDR2 FQGNSA. Trimming cost V 1 base and J 1 base, with 10 bases left between them. The CDR3 extends over 15 amino acids. CDR3 residues: CASSLGPLGQETQYF. The CDR3 DNA is TGTGCCAGCAGCTTAGGCCCCTTGGGCCAAGAGACCCAGTACTTC.

V is TRBV5-1 and J is TRBJ2-5; 7 bases agree with TRBD2. The CDR3 loop spans 16 amino acids. The V and J ends lost 0 bases and 1 base, in that order; junction bases with no gene match: 6. Germline CDR1 and CDR2: SGHRS and YFSETQ. CDR3: CASSLGRSSGQETQYF. The CDR3 region has the DNA TGCGCCAGCAGCTTGGGTAGGTCTAGCGGCCAAGAGACCCAGTACTTC. The full variable domain, with the rest looked up from reference TRBV5-1 and TRBJ2-5, is KAGVTQTPRYLIKTRGQQVTLSCSPISGHRSVSWYQQTPGQGLQFLFEYFSETQRNKGNFPGRFSGRQFSNSRSEMNVSTLELGDSALYLCASSLGRSSGQETQYFGPGTRLLVL.